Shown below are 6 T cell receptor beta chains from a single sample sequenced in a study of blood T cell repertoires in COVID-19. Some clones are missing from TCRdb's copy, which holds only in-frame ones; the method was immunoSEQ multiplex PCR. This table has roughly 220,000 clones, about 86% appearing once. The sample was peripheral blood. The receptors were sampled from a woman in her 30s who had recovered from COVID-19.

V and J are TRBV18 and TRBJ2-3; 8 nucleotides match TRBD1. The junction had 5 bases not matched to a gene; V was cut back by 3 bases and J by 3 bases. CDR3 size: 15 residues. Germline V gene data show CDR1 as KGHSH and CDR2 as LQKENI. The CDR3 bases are TGTGCCAGCTCACCGCCGGGACAGGATACAGATACGCAGTATTTT. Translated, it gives CASSPPGQDTDTQYF.

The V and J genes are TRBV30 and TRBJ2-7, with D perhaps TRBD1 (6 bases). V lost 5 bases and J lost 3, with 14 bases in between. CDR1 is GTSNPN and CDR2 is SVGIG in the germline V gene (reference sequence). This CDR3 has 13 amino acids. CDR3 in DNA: TGTGCCTGGGCCCCTTGGGGGCTCTACGAGCAGTACTTC. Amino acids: CAWAPWGLYEQYF.

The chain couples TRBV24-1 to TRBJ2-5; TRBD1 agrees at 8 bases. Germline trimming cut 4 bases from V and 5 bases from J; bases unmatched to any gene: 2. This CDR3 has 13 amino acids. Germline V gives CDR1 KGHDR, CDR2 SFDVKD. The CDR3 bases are TGTGCCACCAGTGACTACAGGGGGGAGACCCAGTACTTC. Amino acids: CATSDYRGETQYF.

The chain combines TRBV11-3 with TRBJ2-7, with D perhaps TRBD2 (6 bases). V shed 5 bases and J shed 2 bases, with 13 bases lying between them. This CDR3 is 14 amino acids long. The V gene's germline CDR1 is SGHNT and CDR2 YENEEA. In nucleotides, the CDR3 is TGTGCCAGCAGCCCCGGGACTTTCCCCTACGAGCAGTACTTC. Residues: CASSPGTFPYEQYF.

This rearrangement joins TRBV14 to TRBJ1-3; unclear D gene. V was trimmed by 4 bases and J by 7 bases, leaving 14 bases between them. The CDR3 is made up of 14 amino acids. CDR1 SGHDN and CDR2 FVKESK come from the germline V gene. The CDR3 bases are TGTGCCAGCAGCCTCTCTCTCCTGCGGAACACCATATATTTT. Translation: CASSLSLLRNTIYF.

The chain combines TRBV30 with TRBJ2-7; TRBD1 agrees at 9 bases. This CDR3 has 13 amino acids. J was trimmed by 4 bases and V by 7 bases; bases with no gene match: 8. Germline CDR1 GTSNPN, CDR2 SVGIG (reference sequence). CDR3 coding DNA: TGTGCCTCACAACAGGGGGCCGGGTACGAGCAGTACTTC. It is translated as CASQQGAGYEQYF.